This TCR beta chain stems from a study of cytomegalovirus exposure and HLA in healthy donors. About the research overall: Later analysis reported that the 120 or so validation repertoires shared the platform of the approximately 620 first-cohort repertoires. Study-level points and caveats: One later analysis, an examination of the 100 to 150 validation repertoires, found that first-cohort TCR clusters tended to co-occur in them. Reportedly, cytomegalovirus status was diagnosed with high sensitivity and specificity. Listed as cytomegalovirus-associated were 170 or so TCR beta chains.

Comments on this clone: Its antigen is unknown.

The CDR3 loop spans 11 amino acids. Looked up from germline, CDR1 is SQVTM and CDR2 is ANQGSEA. Trimming took 6 bases from V and 7 from J; bases not matched to a gene: 5. Profiled with immunoSEQ multiplex PCR; TCRdb holds only in-frame clones, not every one. The sample contains 90,000 or so clones, around 96% of which appear only once. The sequenced sample consisted of PBMCs. The clonotype originates from a man aged 18 to 30 in good health and CMV-seronegative. The chain carries TRBV29-1 and TRBJ1-2, with 7 positions matching TRBD1. The CDR3 DNA reads as TGCAGCGTCGAGGACAGGTTTGGCTACACCTTC. This sequence encodes CSVEDRFGYTF.